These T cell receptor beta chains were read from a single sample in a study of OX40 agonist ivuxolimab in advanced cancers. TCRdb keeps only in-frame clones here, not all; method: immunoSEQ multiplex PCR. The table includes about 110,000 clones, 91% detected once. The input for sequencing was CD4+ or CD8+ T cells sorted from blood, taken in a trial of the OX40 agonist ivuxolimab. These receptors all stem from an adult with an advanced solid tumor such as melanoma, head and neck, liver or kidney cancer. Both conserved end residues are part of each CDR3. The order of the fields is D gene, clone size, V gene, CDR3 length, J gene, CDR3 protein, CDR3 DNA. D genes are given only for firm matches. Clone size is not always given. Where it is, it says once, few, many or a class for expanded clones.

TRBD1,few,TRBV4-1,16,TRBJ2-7,CASSQSGQGSLYEQYF,TGCGCCAGCAGCCAGAGCGGACAGGGTTCCCTCTACGAGCAGTACTTC
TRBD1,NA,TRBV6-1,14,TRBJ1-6,CASRSTGRNSPLHF,TGTGCCAGCAGGTCGACAGGGAGGAATTCACCCCTCCACTTT
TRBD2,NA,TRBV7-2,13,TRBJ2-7,CASSRDYDYEQYF,TGTGCCAGCAGCCGGGACTACGACTACGAGCAGTACTTC
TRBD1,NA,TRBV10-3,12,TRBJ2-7,CAASGTGYEQYF,TGTGCCGCCTCCGGGACAGGATACGAGCAGTACTTC
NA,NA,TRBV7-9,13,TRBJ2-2,CASPQERIGELFF,TGTGCCAGCCCCCAGGAAAGAATCGGGGAGCTGTTTTTT
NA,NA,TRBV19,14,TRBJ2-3,CASSTPLWTDTQYF,TGTGCCAGTAGTACCCCTCTGTGGACAGATACGCAGTATTTT
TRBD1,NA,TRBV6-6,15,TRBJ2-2,CASSPGTVDTGELFF,TGTGCCAGCAGCCCCGGGACAGTCGACACCGGGGAGCTGTTTTTT
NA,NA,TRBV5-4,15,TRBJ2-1,CASSPEISAVNEQFF,TGTGCCAGCAGCCCGGAGATTAGCGCGGTCAATGAGCAGTTCTTC
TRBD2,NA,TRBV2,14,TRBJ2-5,CASPGLAGQETQYF,TGTGCCAGCCCGGGACTAGCGGGACAAGAGACCCAGTACTTC
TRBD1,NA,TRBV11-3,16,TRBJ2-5,CASSLGPGQDQETQYF,TGTGCCAGCAGCTTAGGACCGGGACAGGACCAAGAGACCCAGTACTTC
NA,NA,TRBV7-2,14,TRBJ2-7,CASSPGRSSYEQYF,TGTGCCAGCAGCCCCGGACGTAGCTCCTACGAGCAGTACTTC
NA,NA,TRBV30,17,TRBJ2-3,CAWSVRRDFRHTDTQYF,TGTGCCTGGAGTGTCAGGAGGGACTTCCGTCACACAGATACGCAGTATTTT
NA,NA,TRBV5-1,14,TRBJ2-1,CASSLSVVGEEQFF,TGCGCCAGCAGCTTGTCTGTCGTGGGGGAGGAGCAGTTCTTC
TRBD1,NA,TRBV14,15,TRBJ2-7,CASSQMGQTTYEQYF,TGTGCCAGCAGCCAAATGGGACAGACGACCTACGAGCAGTACTTC
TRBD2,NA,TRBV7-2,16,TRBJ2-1,CASSLAGTSGRNEQFF,TGTGCCAGCAGCTTAGCCGGGACTAGCGGGAGGAATGAGCAGTTCTTC
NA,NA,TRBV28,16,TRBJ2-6,CASSGLGFGGANVLTF,TGTGCCAGCAGCGGTCTAGGATTTGGTGGGGCCAACGTCCTGACTTTC
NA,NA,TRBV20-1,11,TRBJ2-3,CSAGRADTQYF,TGCAGTGCAGGTCGCGCAGATACGCAGTATTTT
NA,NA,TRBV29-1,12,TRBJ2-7,CSVAQGPYEQYF,TGCAGCGTTGCACAGGGCCCCTACGAGCAGTACTTC
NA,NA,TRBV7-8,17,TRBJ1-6,CASSARPGVPLDSPLHF,TGTGCCAGCAGCGCAAGGCCCGGGGTCCCCCTAGATTCACCCCTCCACTTT
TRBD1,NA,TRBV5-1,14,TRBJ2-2,CASRQGADTGELFF,TGCGCCAGCAGACAGGGGGCCGACACCGGGGAGCTGTTTTTT
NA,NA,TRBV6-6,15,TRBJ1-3,CASSLDRLSGNTIYF,TGTGCCAGCAGCCTAGACAGACTCTCTGGAAACACCATATATTTT
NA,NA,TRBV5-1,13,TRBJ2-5,CASSLYREETQYF,TGCGCCAGCAGCTTGTACAGGGAAGAGACCCAGTACTTC
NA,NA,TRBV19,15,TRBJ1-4,CASSQGRRDNEKLFF,TGTGCCAGTAGTCAGGGGAGGCGCGATAATGAAAAACTGTTTTTT
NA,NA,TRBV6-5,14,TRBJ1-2,CASSYSISNYGYTF,TGTGCCAGCAGTTACTCGATCAGTAACTATGGCTACACCTTC
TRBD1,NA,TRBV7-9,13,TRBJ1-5,CASSLTGNQPQHF,TGTGCCAGCAGCTTGACAGGGAATCAGCCCCAGCATTTT
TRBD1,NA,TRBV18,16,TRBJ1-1,CASSPRGTGMNTEAFF,TGTGCCAGCTCACCTCGGGGGACAGGGATGAACACTGAAGCTTTCTTT
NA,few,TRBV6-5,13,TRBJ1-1,CASSYWENTEAFF,TGTGCCAGCAGTTATTGGGAGAACACTGAAGCTTTCTTT
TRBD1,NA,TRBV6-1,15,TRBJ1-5,CASSSSTGGYQPQHF,TGTGCCAGCAGCTCCTCGACAGGGGGCTATCAGCCCCAGCATTTT
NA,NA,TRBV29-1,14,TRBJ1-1,CSVEKGFRYTEAFF,TGCAGCGTTGAAAAAGGGTTTCGTTACACTGAAGCTTTCTTT
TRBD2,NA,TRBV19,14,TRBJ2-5,CASSNLAGRETQYF,TGTGCCAGTAGTAATCTAGCGGGACGGGAGACCCAGTACTTC
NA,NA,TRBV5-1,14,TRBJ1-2,CASSLSLGDYGYTF,TGCGCCAGCAGCCTATCACTGGGAGACTATGGCTACACCTTC
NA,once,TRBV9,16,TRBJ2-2,CASSQFGTQNTGELFF,TGTGCCAGCAGCCAGTTCGGGACCCAGAACACCGGGGAGCTGTTTTTT
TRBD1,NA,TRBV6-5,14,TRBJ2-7,CASKRQGARYEQYF,TGTGCCAGCAAGCGACAGGGGGCGAGATACGAGCAGTACTTC
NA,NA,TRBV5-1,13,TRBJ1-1,CASSFEGSTEAFF,TGCGCCAGCAGCTTCGAAGGAAGCACTGAAGCTTTCTTT
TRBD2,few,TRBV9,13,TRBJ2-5,CASSPSGRETQYF,TGTGCCAGCAGCCCTAGCGGGAGGGAGACCCAGTACTTC
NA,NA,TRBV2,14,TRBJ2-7,CASTETGVAYEQYF,TGTGCCAGCACGGAGACGGGAGTCGCCTACGAGCAGTACTTC
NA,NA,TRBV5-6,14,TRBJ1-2,CASSFFGVDYGYTF,TGTGCCAGCAGCTTCTTCGGGGTAGACTATGGCTACACCTTC
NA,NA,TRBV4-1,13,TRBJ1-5,CASSQEVHQPQHF,TGCGCCAGCAGCCAAGAAGTCCATCAGCCCCAGCATTTT
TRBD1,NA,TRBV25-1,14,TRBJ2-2,CASRQDRDSGELFF,TGTGCCAGCAGGCAGGACAGGGACTCCGGGGAGCTGTTTTTT
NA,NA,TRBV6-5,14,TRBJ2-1,CASSRASLVNEQFF,TGTGCCAGCAGCCGGGCGAGTTTAGTCAATGAGCAGTTCTTC
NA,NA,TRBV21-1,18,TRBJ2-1,CASSKFQTQGSSYNEQFF,TGTGCCAGCAGCAAATTCCAAACCCAGGGGAGCTCCTACAATGAGCAGTTCTTC
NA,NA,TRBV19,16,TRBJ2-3,CASSVQGDLGTDTQYF,TGTGCCAGTAGTGTCCAAGGAGACCTAGGCACAGATACGCAGTATTTT
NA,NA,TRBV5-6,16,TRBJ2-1,CASSLIILDSYNEQFF,TGTGCCAGCAGCTTAATAATCCTAGACTCCTACAATGAGCAGTTCTTC
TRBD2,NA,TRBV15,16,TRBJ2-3,CATSRDKRGVRDTQYF,TGTGCCACCAGCAGAGATAAGCGGGGGGTCAGAGATACGCAGTATTTT
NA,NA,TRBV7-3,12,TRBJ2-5,CASSLTRKTQYF,TGTGCCAGCAGCTTAACGCGGAAGACCCAGTACTTC
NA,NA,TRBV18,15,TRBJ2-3,CASSPPGDNTDTQYF,TGTGCCAGCTCACCACCGGGGGACAACACAGATACGCAGTATTTT
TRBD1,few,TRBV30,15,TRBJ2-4,CAWTQGQSKRAIQYF,TGTGCCTGGACTCAGGGACAGTCAAAACGGGCCATTCAGTACTTC
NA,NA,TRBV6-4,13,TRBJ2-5,CASSESPGQTQYF,TGTGCCAGCAGTGAAAGCCCTGGGCAGACCCAGTACTTC
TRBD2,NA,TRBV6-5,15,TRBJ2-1,CASTRELAGVGEQFF,TGTGCCAGCACTCGGGAGCTAGCGGGAGTCGGTGAGCAGTTCTTC
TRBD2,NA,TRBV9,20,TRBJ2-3,CASSVQGSRGGSLGTDTQYF,TGTGCCAGCAGCGTGCAGGGTTCGCGAGGCGGGAGCTTAGGCACAGATACGCAGTATTTT
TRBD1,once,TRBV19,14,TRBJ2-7,CASSAGTGSYEQYF,TGTGCCAGTAGCGCCGGGACAGGGTCCTACGAGCAGTACTTC